These 5 T cell receptor beta chains came from one sample sequenced in a study of T cells in Graves' hyperthyroidism and ophthalmopathy. TCR beta CDR3 regions were amplified from RNA transcripts. The HTBI primer set drove a first-round RT-PCR of the TCR CDR3. TCRdb re-derived calls from the multiplex PCR reads in MiXCR, one entry per CDR3 protein. The sample contains 350,000 or so distinct CDR3 sequences, roughly a fifth of which appear only once. Sequenced material: blood. The receptors were sampled from a woman between 45 and 65 years old with Graves' hyperthyroidism.

This clonotype was detected ten times or more. The V gene is TRBV20-1, the J gene TRBJ2-5, with 7 bases fitting TRBD2. Germline V gene data show CDR1 as DFQATT and CDR2 as SNEGSKA (reference sequence). This CDR3 is built from 13 residues. V was pared by 3 bases and J by 2 bases, with 3 bases of the junction left unmatched. The CDR3 loop is CSARRLAQETQYF. DNA for the CDR3: TGCAGTGCTAGGAGACTAGCACAAGAGACCCAGTACTTC.

This chain links TRBV20-1 with TRBJ2-5; 10 bases line up with TRBD1. Germline CDR1 is DFQATT and CDR2 is SNEGSKA (reference sequence). CDR3 length equals 15 residues. Trimming cost V 6 bases and J 4 bases; bases outside gene matches: 11. CDR3 residues: CSANGQGGLGETQYF. CDR3 bases: TGCAGTGCAAATGGACAGGGGGGCCTCGGAGAGACCCAGTACTTC.

This clonotype appeared a few times. V usage is TRBV30 and J usage is TRBJ1-3, with D maybe TRBD1 (5 bases). V gave up 1 base and J gave up 0 bases, with 16 bases separating them. From germline, CDR1 is GTSNPN and CDR2 SVGIG (reference sequence). There are 17 residues in the CDR3. CDR3 residues: CAWSEPGWGGSGNTIYF. For the CDR3, the DNA is TGTGCCTGGAGTGAACCTGGCTGGGGGGGCTCTGGAAACACCATATATTTT.

Details on this clonotype: Just one base apart from a much larger clone, this may be a read error. V gene TRBV7-8 combines with J gene TRBJ2-7; no reliable D call. Germline-derived CDR1 and CDR2 are SGHVS and FQNEAQ. This CDR3 spans 13 amino acids. The V gene lost 2 bases and the J gene lost 8 bases, with 13 bases spanning the gap. CDR3 sequence reads: CASSLSAQYKQYF. CDR3 nucleotides: TGTGCCAGCAGCTTATCGGCGCAATACAAGCAGTACTTC. The variable domain in full, completed from reference TRBV7-8 and TRBJ2-7, reads GAGVSQSPRYKVAKRGQDVALRCDPISGHVSLFWYQQALGQGPEFLTYFQNEAQLDKSGLPSDRFFAERPEGSVSTLKIQRTQQEDSAVYLCASSLSAQYKQYFGPGTRLTVT.

This clonotype was detected ten times or more. The chain employs TRBV18 and TRBJ2-7; 8 positions agree with TRBD1. The CDR3 is 15 residues long. CDR1 and CDR2 from the germline V gene are KGHSH and LQKENI. V lost 3 bases and J lost 0; bases outside the gene matches: 4. The DNA of the CDR3 is TGTGCCAGCTCACCTCGGACAGGGCCCTCCTACGAGCAGTACTTC. Translated, it gives CASSPRTGPSYEQYF.